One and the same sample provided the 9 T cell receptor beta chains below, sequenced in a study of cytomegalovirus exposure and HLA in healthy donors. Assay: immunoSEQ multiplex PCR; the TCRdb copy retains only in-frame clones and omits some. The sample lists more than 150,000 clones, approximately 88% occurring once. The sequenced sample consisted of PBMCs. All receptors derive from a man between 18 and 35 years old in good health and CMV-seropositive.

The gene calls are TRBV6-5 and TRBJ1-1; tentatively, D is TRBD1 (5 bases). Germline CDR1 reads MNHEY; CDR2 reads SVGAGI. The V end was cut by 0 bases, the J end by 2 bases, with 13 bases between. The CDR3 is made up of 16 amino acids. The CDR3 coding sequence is TGTGCCAGCAGTTACTCGAACAGGCCGGCCAACACTGAAGCTTTCTTT. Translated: CASSYSNRPANTEAFF.

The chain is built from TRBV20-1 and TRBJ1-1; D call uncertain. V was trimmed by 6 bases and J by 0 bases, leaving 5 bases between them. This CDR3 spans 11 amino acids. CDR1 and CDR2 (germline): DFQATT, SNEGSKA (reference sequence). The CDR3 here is CSAYLNTEAFF. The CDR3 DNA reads TGCAGTGCATATTTGAACACTGAAGCTTTCTTT.

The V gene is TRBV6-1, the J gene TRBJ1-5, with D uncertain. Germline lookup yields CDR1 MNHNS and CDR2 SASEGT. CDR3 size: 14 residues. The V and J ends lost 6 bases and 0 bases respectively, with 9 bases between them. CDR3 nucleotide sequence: TGTGCCAGCAGGGGAGTAGCTAGCAATCAGCCCCAGCATTTT. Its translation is CASRGVASNQPQHF.

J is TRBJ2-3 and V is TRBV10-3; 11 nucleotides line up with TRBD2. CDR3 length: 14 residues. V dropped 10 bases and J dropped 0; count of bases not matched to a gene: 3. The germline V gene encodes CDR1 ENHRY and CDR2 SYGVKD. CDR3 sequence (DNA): TGTGCCACCTTAGCGGGGGGGAGCACAGATACGCAGTATTTT. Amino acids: CATLAGGSTDTQYF.

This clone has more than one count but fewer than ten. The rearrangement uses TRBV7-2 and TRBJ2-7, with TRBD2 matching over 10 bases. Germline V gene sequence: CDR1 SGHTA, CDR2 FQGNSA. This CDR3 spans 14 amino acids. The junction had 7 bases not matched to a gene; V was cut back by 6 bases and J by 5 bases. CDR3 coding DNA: TGTGCCAGCAGGCTAGGGCTAGCGGGAGACGAGCAGTACTTC. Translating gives CASRLGLAGDEQYF.

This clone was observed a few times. The CDR3 spells CASSGTDRGGEQYF. CDR3 DNA sequence: TGTGCCAGCAGTGGGACTGACAGGGGCGGAGAGCAGTACTTC. The chain recombines TRBV9 with TRBJ2-7, with 8 bases lining up with TRBD1. Trimming cost V 5 bases and J 7 bases; bases outside gene matches: 11. The germline V gene has CDR1 SGDLS and CDR2 YYNGEE. The CDR3 spans 14 residues.

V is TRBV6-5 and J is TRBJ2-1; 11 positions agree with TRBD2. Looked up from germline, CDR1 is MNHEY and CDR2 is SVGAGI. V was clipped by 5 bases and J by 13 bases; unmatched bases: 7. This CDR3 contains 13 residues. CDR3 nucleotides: TGTGCCAGCAGTAGACTAGCGGGATTAAATCAGTTCTTC. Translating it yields CASSRLAGLNQFF.

Here the CDR3 reads CASSLWGQGLQETQYF. CDR3 in DNA: TGTGCCAGCAGTTTATGGGGACAGGGCCTTCAAGAGACCCAGTACTTC. The chain joins TRBV28 to TRBJ2-5; 9 nucleotides align to TRBD1. CDR1 and CDR2 from the germline V gene are MDHEN and SYDVKM. V dropped 0 bases and J dropped 2; count of bases not matched to a gene: 4. The CDR3 is made up of 16 amino acids.

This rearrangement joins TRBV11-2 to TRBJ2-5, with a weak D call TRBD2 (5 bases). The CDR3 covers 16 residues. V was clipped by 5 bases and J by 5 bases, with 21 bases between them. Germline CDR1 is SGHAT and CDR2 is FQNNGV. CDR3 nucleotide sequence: TGTGCCAGCAGCCCCCAAGGTGGGAGAGGCGGGGAGACCCAGTACTTC. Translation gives CASSPQGGRGGETQYF.